This record covers a single T cell receptor beta chain. The sample is drawn from a study of blood T cell repertoires in COVID-19. Living in 20 to 30 US areas, the participants were between roughly 18 and 89 years of age. Individuals in the exposed group had encountered a COVID-19 case within 2 weeks preceding study entry. Original data processing: Reference gene primer amplification yielded estimated nucleated cell counts. TCRdb's copy holds only in-frame clones and misses some; the assay was immunoSEQ multiplex PCR. V and J calls and clone size are given by that table; D and trimming were obtained from the DNA. In the table there are 150,000 to 200,000 clones, 65% to 85% of which are singletons. The CDR3 has 14 residues. Germline loops: CDR1 LGHNA, CDR2 YSLEER. After removal of 0 bases from V and 14 bases from J, the junction contained 7 bases not matched to a gene.

The chain combines TRBV4-3 with TRBJ2-5, with 12 bases fitting TRBD1. The source material was PBMCs or T cells enriched from blood (not recorded which). This clonotype was sampled from a man between 65 and 85 years old who had been exposed to COVID-19. CDR3 DNA sequence: TGCGCCAGCAGCCAAGATTTCGGGACAGGGGGCTTCTACTTC. Translated, it gives CASSQDFGTGGFYF.